These 21 T cell receptor beta chains share one sample of origin, sequenced in a study of control samples from healthy donors and cancer patients. Using immunoSEQ multiplex PCR, the repertoire was profiled, and TCRdb retains in-frame clones only, with some absent. The sample holds about 180,000 clones, over 85% seen once. The sequenced material came from blood. The receptors were gathered from a young man in good health.

The J gene is TRBJ1-1, the V gene TRBV5-1; 9 bases map to TRBD1. The trim removed 6 bases at V and 0 bases at J, leaving 3 bases unmatched. Looked up from germline, CDR1 is SGHRS and CDR2 is YFSETQ. CDR3 length: 14 residues. CDR3 coding DNA: TGCGCCAGCAACACAGGGGGCATGAACACTGAAGCTTTCTTT. This gives the protein CASNTGGMNTEAFF.

This clone was seen a handful of times. V gene TRBV9 combines with J gene TRBJ1-5, with 8 bases that match TRBD1. The CDR3 sequence is 14 residues long. With V trimmed by 4 bases and J by 6 bases, 6 bases remained unmatched. Per the germline V gene, CDR1 is SGDLS and CDR2 is YYNGEE. The chain's CDR3 is CASSPQGAGQPQHF. The CDR3 DNA reads TGTGCCAGCAGCCCTCAGGGGGCCGGTCAGCCCCAGCATTTT. The variable domain in full, completed from reference TRBV9 and TRBJ1-5, reads DSGVTQTPKHLITATGQRVTLRCSPRSGDLSVYWYQQSLDQGLQFLIQYYNGEERAKGNILERFSAQQFPDLHSELNLSSLELGDSALYFCASSPQGAGQPQHFGDGTRLSIL.

This clone was recorded once. The chain links TRBV5-1 to TRBJ1-1; TRBD1 matches 7 bases. CDR3 length: 15 amino acids. Trimming at V came to 4 bases and at J to 2 bases, leaving 8 bases not matched to a gene. Germline-derived CDR1 and CDR2 are SGHRS and YFSETQ. In DNA form, the CDR3 reads TGCGCCAGCAGCCTACCGGGACAGAAAAACACTGAAGCTTTCTTT. Encoded protein: CASSLPGQKNTEAFF.

This chain's CDR3 is CASSLSDSGNTEAFF. Here the CDR3 DNA reads TGTGCCAGCAGTTTATCGGACAGTGGGAACACTGAAGCTTTCTTT. This chain links TRBV27 with TRBJ1-1, with D possibly being TRBD1 (6 bases). Trimming removed 0 bases at V and 1 base at J, with 9 bases between. The CDR3 covers 15 residues. From germline, CDR1 is MNHEY and CDR2 SMNVEV (reference sequence).

Notes on this clone: This sample also contains other DNA sequences that code for the same CDR3. The CDR3 loop reads CASSITGNTEAFF. The CDR3 nucleotides read TGTGCCAGTAGTATCACCGGGAACACTGAAGCTTTCTTT. The rearrangement joins TRBV19 to TRBJ1-1; the D is unclear. CDR1 LNHDA and CDR2 SQIVND come from the germline V gene (reference sequence). The V end was cut by 3 bases, the J end by 1 base, with 6 bases between. CDR3 size: 13 residues.

This rearrangement joins TRBV6-6 to TRBJ2-3, with 9 bases lining up with TRBD2. Germline CDR1 MNHNY, CDR2 SVGAGI (reference sequence). V lost 6 bases, J lost 8 bases, and 9 bases stayed unmatched. The CDR3 is 14 residues long. The CDR3 region has the DNA TGTGCCAGCAGGGAGCGGGAGGCTCAGGGTACGCAGTATTTT. Translated: CASREREAQGTQYF.

A word on this clone: A read error may account for a junction end that differs from germline. The chain recombines TRBV4-1 with TRBJ2-7; D unresolved. Germline-derived CDR1 and CDR2 are MGHRA and YSYEKL. The CDR3 runs to 12 residues. CDR3 sequence reads: CASSQDLGPAHF. The CDR3 bases are TGCGCCAGCAGCCAAGATCTTGGGCCTGCACACTTC.

The gene calls are TRBV27 and TRBJ2-3, with D perhaps matching TRBD2 (5 bases). Germline assignment: CDR1 MNHEY and CDR2 SMNVEV (reference sequence). The CDR3 sequence is 18 residues long. The V and J ends lost 5 bases and 2 bases respectively, with 23 bases between them. The CDR3 loop is CASSLTRGLGVDTDTQYF. CDR3 coding DNA: TGTGCCAGCAGTCTAACCCGAGGGCTAGGAGTTGACACAGATACGCAGTATTTT.

The chain combines TRBV4-1 with TRBJ2-5, with D possibly matching TRBD2 (5 bases). Germline V gene lookup returns CDR1 MGHRA and CDR2 YSYEKL. The ends were cut back, 1 base at V and 1 base at J, with 13 bases in the middle. The CDR3 covers 16 residues. As DNA, the CDR3 is TGCGCCAGCAGCCAAGGGACTCTGGGGTTCCAAGAGACCCAGTACTTC. Amino acids: CASSQGTLGFQETQYF.

V is TRBV19 and J is TRBJ1-1; D is undetermined. The CDR3 extends over 14 amino acids. V shed 3 bases and J shed 4 bases, with 12 bases lying between them. CDR1 and CDR2 (germline): LNHDA, SQIVND (reference sequence). Written as DNA, the CDR3 is TGTGCCAGTAGTATGAGGAGCGAGGGCACTGAAGCTTTCTTT. Its translation: CASSMRSEGTEAFF.

This chain joins TRBV9 and TRBJ2-3; 15 positions match TRBD2. The junction had 6 bases not matched to a gene; V was cut back by 3 bases and J by 4 bases. This CDR3 contains 17 residues. CDR1 SGDLS and CDR2 YYNGEE come from the germline V gene. In DNA, the CDR3 is TGTGCCAGCAGCGACCGGACTAGCGGGAGGGCAGCAGATACGCAGTATTTT. Its translation is CASSDRTSGRAADTQYF. The variable domain in full, with the rest retrieved from reference TRBV9 and TRBJ2-3, is DSGVTQTPKHLITATGQRVTLRCSPRSGDLSVYWYQQSLDQGLQFLIQYYNGEERAKGNILERFSAQQFPDLHSELNLSSLELGDSALYFCASSDRTSGRAADTQYFGPGTRLTVL.

The V and J genes are TRBV5-1 and TRBJ1-1, with 8 bases fitting TRBD1. The trim removed 3 bases at V and 2 bases at J, leaving 6 bases unmatched. From germline, CDR1 is SGHRS and CDR2 YFSETQ. This CDR3 region has 15 residues. The CDR3 loop reads CASSWGAGGNTEAFF. The CDR3 region has the DNA TGCGCCAGCAGCTGGGGGGCAGGGGGCAACACTGAAGCTTTCTTT.

The chain uses TRBV6-5 and TRBJ1-6, with D uncertain. The germline V gene has CDR1 MNHEY and CDR2 SVGAGI. The CDR3 length is 14 residues. The V gene lost 9 bases and the J gene lost 9 bases, with 18 bases spanning the gap. The CDR3 nucleotides are TGTGCCAGATCTATGGGCTTTAGAGGTTCACCCCTCCACTTT. It codes for CARSMGFRGSPLHF.

The V gene is TRBV5-1, the J gene TRBJ1-6, with TRBD1 matching over 7 bases. V trimming: 0 bases; J trimming: 0 bases; junction bases outside the gene matches: 6. CDR1 and CDR2 (germline): SGHRS, YFSETQ. The CDR3 runs to 18 residues. The CDR3 protein is CASSLVQGSSSYNSPLHF. In DNA form, the CDR3 reads TGCGCCAGCAGCTTGGTACAGGGGTCGAGCTCCTATAATTCACCCCTCCACTTT.

The chain couples TRBV14 to TRBJ2-2, with 7 bases identical to TRBD2. The CDR3 sequence is 17 residues long. V shed 2 bases, J shed 1 base, and the junction held 7 bases outside the gene matches. Per germline, CDR1 SGHDN and CDR2 FVKESK. The CDR3, as DNA: TGTGCCAGCAGCCAAACGGCGGGAGTCAGGAACACCGGGGAGCTGTTTTTT. Residues: CASSQTAGVRNTGELFF. Using reference TRBV14 and TRBJ2-2 for the parts outside the CDR3, the full variable domain is EAGVTQFPSHSVIEKGQTVTLRCDPISGHDNLYWYRRVMGKEIKFLLHFVKESKQDESGMPNNRFLAERTGGTYSTLKVQPAELEDSGVYFCASSQTAGVRNTGELFFGEGSRLTVL.

The rearrangement joins TRBV19 to TRBJ2-1, with D perhaps TRBD1 (5 bases). Looked up from germline, CDR1 is LNHDA and CDR2 is SQIVND (reference sequence). The V gene lost 1 base and the J gene lost 4 bases, with 11 bases spanning the gap. The CDR3 runs 15 residues. In DNA, the CDR3 is TGTGCCAGTAGTATAGCAGGGAATGAGTACAATGAGCAGTTCTTC. Translating gives CASSIAGNEYNEQFF.

The chain carries TRBV5-1 and TRBJ1-1; maybe TRBD1 (6 bases). In germline, CDR1 is SGHRS, CDR2 YFSETQ. V lost 3 bases to trimming and J lost 0 bases, with 9 bases between them. This CDR3 is 14 amino acids long. The CDR3 spells CASSSTGMNTEAFF. DNA of the CDR3: TGCGCCAGCAGCTCCACAGGGATGAACACTGAAGCTTTCTTT. Full variable domain (rest looked up from reference TRBV5-1 and TRBJ1-1): KAGVTQTPRYLIKTRGQQVTLSCSPISGHRSVSWYQQTPGQGLQFLFEYFSETQRNKGNFPGRFSGRQFSNSRSEMNVSTLELGDSALYLCASSSTGMNTEAFFGQGTRLTVV.

V gene TRBV28 combines with J gene TRBJ2-1; D remains ambiguous. V dropped 8 bases and J dropped 8 bases, with 7 bases sitting between them. The CDR3 length is 10 residues. Germline values: CDR1 MDHEN, CDR2 SYDVKM. The CDR3, as DNA: TGTGCCAGCGGGATCTATGAGCAGTTCTTC. Translation: CASGIYEQFF. The entire variable domain, with the rest obtained from reference TRBV28 and TRBJ2-1, is as follows: DVKVTQSSRYLVKRTGEKVFLECVQDMDHENMFWYRQDPGLGLRLIYFSYDVKMKEKGDIPEGYSVSREKKERFSLILESASTNQTSMYLCASGIYEQFFGPGTRLTVL.

This chain links TRBV19 with TRBJ1-6, with D possibly matching TRBD1 (6 bases). The germline gives CDR1 LNHDA, CDR2 SQIVND (reference sequence). V was shortened by 3 bases and J by 5 bases, with 11 bases between the two germline ends. There are 15 residues in the CDR3. CDR3 loop: CASSMGTRDNSPLHF. As DNA, the CDR3 is TGTGCCAGTAGTATGGGGACACGGGATAATTCACCCCTCCACTTT.

The V gene is TRBV2, the J gene TRBJ2-4; the D gene is possibly TRBD2 (6 bases). The CDR3 totals 15 residues. Germline CDR1 reads SNHLY; CDR2 reads FYNNEI. V was clipped by 8 bases and J by 0 bases, with 14 bases between them. CDR3 DNA sequence: TGTGCCAGCGGGGAGGAGGGAGGAGCCAAAAACATTCAGTACTTC. Translating it yields CASGEEGGAKNIQYF. The whole variable domain, remainder taken from reference TRBV2 and TRBJ2-4, is EPEVTQTPSHQVTQMGQEVILRCVPISNHLYFYWYRQILGQKVEFLVSFYNNEISEKSEIFDDQFSVERPDGSNFTLKIRSTKLEDSAMYFCASGEEGGAKNIQYFGAGTRLSVL.

The CDR3 coding sequence is TGTGCCAGCAGTGAGGGGACAAGCTATGGCTACACCTTC. Its translation: CASSEGTSYGYTF. The V and J genes are TRBV2 and TRBJ1-2; the D gene is possibly TRBD1 (6 bases). The CDR3 has 13 amino acids. The V gene lost 3 bases and the J gene lost 4 bases, with 9 bases spanning the gap. CDR1 and CDR2 from the germline V gene are SNHLY and FYNNEI.